A selection of T cell receptor beta chains follows, all from one sample in a study of Graves' ophthalmopathy and Graves' hyperthyroidism. Via MiXCR, TCRdb re-called the multiplex PCR reads, giving one row per CDR3 protein. The sample includes nearly 400,000 distinct CDR3 sequences, about 17% of them seen just once. Sample: peripheral blood. Source of these receptors: a woman under 30 with Graves' ophthalmopathy. CDR3s include the opening cysteine and the closing phenylalanine or tryptophan. The D gene is left open where the match is weak.

. TRBJ1-1 TRBV12-5 CASGLVLGRGYTEAFF
TRBD1 TRBJ2-5 TRBV6-2/TRBV6-3 CASGKTGAPQETQYF
TRBD1 TRBJ2-5 TRBV12-3/TRBV12-4 CASSFGQGYQETQYF
. TRBJ2-1 TRBV19 CASRLGPPLYNEQFF
. TRBJ1-1 TRBV28 CASSSVLQREAFF
. TRBJ1-6 TRBV19 CASSSPGLINSPLHF
TRBD1 TRBJ2-2 TRBV10-3 CAISETGAGGAGELFF
TRBD1 TRBJ2-2 TRBV7-9 CASSAGQGSGELFF
TRBD2 TRBJ2-2 TRBV11-1 CASSLAGLAGLPNTGELFF
. TRBJ2-5 TRBV7-2 CASSLGSRRLGETQYF
. TRBJ1-2 TRBV4-1 CASRLNRAADYGYTF
. TRBJ2-5 TRBV5-1 CASSKIDRIRETQYF
. TRBJ2-5 TRBV4-3 CASSQEIRPNSPGTQYF
. TRBJ2-7 TRBV20-1 CSAGVQGKGEQYF